This is a list of T cell receptor beta chains from one sample in a study of human T cells and chemical hapten exposure. A single record per CDR3 protein comes from TCRdb applying MiXCR to the RACE reads. The sample yields some 350,000 distinct CDR3 sequences, about 7% seen once. Specimen: whole blood, collected in connection with sensitization to the hapten diphenylcyclopropenone (DPC). The source is a woman aged 18 to 35 with alopecia areata. Some clones in this sample may be carry-over from other donors' samples. The CDR3 runs from the conserved cysteine through the conserved F or W. D genes are given only for firm matches. Clone size is stated in some rows and not others, as once, few, many or a class when expanded.

>-|TRBJ1-2|-|TRBV3-1
TGTGCCAGCAGCCAGGAGGGTTACGGCTATGGCTACACCTTC
CASSQEGYGYGYTF
>-|TRBJ1-2|few|TRBV7-2
TGTGCCAGCAGCCGTGACCTATATGGCTACACCTTC
CASSRDLYGYTF
>-|TRBJ2-3|-|TRBV5-5
TGTGCCAGCAGTCTTGGGACCTTGAACACAGATACGCAGTATTTT
CASSLGTLNTDTQYF
>TRBD2|TRBJ2-1|few|TRBV27
TGTGCCAGCAGTTGGCGGGGGATGTCCTACAATGAGCAGTTCTTC
CASSWRGMSYNEQFF
>-|TRBJ2-5|many|TRBV6-5
TGTGCCAGCAGTTACTCCCCGGTTCAAGAGACCCAGTACTTC
CASSYSPVQETQYF
>TRBD1|TRBJ2-5|few|TRBV5-1
TGCGCCAGCAGCTTGGAACCCGGGACAGGACAAGAGACCCAGTACTTC
CASSLEPGTGQETQYF
>TRBD2|TRBJ2-1|many|TRBV9
TGTGCCAGCAGCGTGAGCGGGGGGGCCGACAATGAGCAGTTCTTC
CASSVSGGADNEQFF
>-|TRBJ2-7|few|TRBV28
TGTGCCAGCAGTCAACCCAGACAGGCGACCTCCTACGAGCAGTACTTC
CASSQPRQATSYEQYF
>TRBD2|TRBJ2-4|few|TRBV20-1
TGCAGTGCCCGGACTAGCGGGACCCTAGCCAAAAACATTCAGTACTTC
CSARTSGTLAKNIQYF
>-|TRBJ2-5|-|TRBV6-6
TGTGCCAGCAGTGGATCGCGGGGGCGGGGTGAGACCCAGTACTTC
CASSGSRGRGETQYF
>-|TRBJ1-5|-|TRBV6-1
TGTGCCAGCACCACCACTCGGTCTGGTAGCCAGCCCCAGCATTTT
CASTTTRSGSQPQHF
>-|TRBJ1-1|many|TRBV19
TGTGCCAGTAGTAGACCGATCGGGACTGAGACTGAAGCTTTCTTT
CASSRPIGTETEAFF
>-|TRBJ2-7|many|TRBV7-2
TGTGCCAGCAGCCCCGTCAAGGCGCTCGAGCAGTACTTC
CASSPVKALEQYF
>TRBD2|TRBJ2-1|-|TRBV27
TGTGCCAGCAGTTTATCCTCTTCTAGCGGGGGGGCAGGTGAGCAGTTCTTC
CASSLSSSSGGAGEQFF
>-|TRBJ2-7|few|TRBV28
TGTGCCAGCAGTGACCCCCTCTACGAGCAGTACTTC
CASSDPLYEQYF
>-|TRBJ1-6|-|TRBV6-5
TGTGCCAGCATCCGAAAACAGAGTTATAATTCACCCCTCCACTTT
CASIRKQSYNSPLHF
>-|TRBJ2-2|many|TRBV28
TGTGCCAGCAGTTGGGTCCCCCTCGGGGAGCTGTTTTTT
CASSWVPLGELFF
>TRBD1|TRBJ2-3|few|TRBV6-2/TRBV6-3
TGTGCCAGCTCCAGGGGGCAGCTCACAGATACGCAGTATTTT
CASSRGQLTDTQYF
>-|TRBJ2-2|few|TRBV20-1
TGCAGTGCATATGGGGAAGAAACCGGGGAGCTGTTTTTT
CSAYGEETGELFF
>TRBD2|TRBJ2-3|many|TRBV11-2
TGTGCCAGCACCCCACTAGCGGCTGGCACAGATACGCAGTATTTT
CASTPLAAGTDTQYF
>-|TRBJ1-1|many|TRBV5-5
TGTGCCAGCAGCTTGGTCGGAGGAAGAGCTGGCACTGAAGCTTTCTTT
CASSLVGGRAGTEAFF
>-|TRBJ1-6|many|TRBV20-1
TGCAGTGCTAGGGTCGGGGATGATTCACCCCTCCACTTT
CSARVGDDSPLHF